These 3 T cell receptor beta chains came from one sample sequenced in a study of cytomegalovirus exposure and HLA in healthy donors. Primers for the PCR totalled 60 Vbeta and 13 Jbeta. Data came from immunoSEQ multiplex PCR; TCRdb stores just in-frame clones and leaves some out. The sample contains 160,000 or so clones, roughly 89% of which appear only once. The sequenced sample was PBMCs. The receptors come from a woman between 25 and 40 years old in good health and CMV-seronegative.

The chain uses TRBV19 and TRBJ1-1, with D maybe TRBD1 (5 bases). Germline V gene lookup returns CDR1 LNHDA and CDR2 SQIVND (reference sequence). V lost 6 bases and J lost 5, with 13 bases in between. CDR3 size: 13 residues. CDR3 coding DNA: TGTGCCAGTAGCCCCCAGGGTCGGACTGAAGCTTTCTTT. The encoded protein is CASSPQGRTEAFF.

The CDR3 DNA reads TGTGCCAGCAGCCAGGTTACAGGGGGGCTAGCTAGGGAGACCCAGTACTTC. It translates to CASSQVTGGLARETQYF. This sequence joins TRBV5-4 and TRBJ2-5; the match to TRBD1 covers 8 bases. The V and J ends lost 4 bases and 5 bases, in that order; junction bases with no gene match: 16. The CDR3 runs to 17 residues. Germline-derived CDR1 and CDR2 are SGHNT and YYREEE (reference sequence).

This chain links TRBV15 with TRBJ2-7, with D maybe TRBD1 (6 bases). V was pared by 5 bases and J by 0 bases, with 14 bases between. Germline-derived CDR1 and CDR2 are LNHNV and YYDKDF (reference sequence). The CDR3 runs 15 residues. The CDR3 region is CATSRDGTSSYEQYF. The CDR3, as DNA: TGTGCCACCAGCCGCGACGGGACAAGCTCCTACGAGCAGTACTTC.